The 26 T cell receptor beta chains below come from one sample, sequenced in a study of blood T cell repertoires in COVID-19. Repertoires were generated with immunoSEQ multiplex PCR, while TCRdb's copy carries only in-frame clones and drops some. The data show approximately 93,000 clones, 55% to 75% seen once. The source material was peripheral blood. The receptors were sampled from a woman over 75 with acute or convalescent COVID-19.

The rearrangement links TRBV25-1 to TRBJ1-2, with 9 positions matching TRBD1. CDR1 is MGHDK, CDR2 SYGVNS, per germline. V lost 8 bases to trimming and J lost 8 bases; unmatched junction nucleotides: 6. The CDR3 spans 12 residues. This CDR3 is CASGSGTGGYTF. DNA of the CDR3: TGTGCCAGCGGCTCTGGGACAGGGGGCTACACCTTC.

J is TRBJ1-5 and V is TRBV7-2, with D uncertain. V lost 0 bases to trimming and J lost 11 bases, with 8 bases between them. Looked up from germline, CDR1 is SGHTA and CDR2 is FQGNSA. This CDR3 comprises 12 residues. In DNA, the CDR3 is TGTGCCAGCAGCTTAGCGTTCAGGACCCAGCATTTT. Translation gives CASSLAFRTQHF.

This chain joins TRBV6-1 and TRBJ2-5; D uncertain. This CDR3 has 14 residues. Trimming took 3 bases from V and 1 from J, leaving 9 bases between them. Germline V gene lookup returns CDR1 MNHNS and CDR2 SASEGT. In DNA form, the CDR3 reads TGTGCCAGCAGTGATATGAACAGCCAAGAGACCCAGTACTTC. Amino acids: CASSDMNSQETQYF.

This clone came up many times. The chain couples TRBV24-1 to TRBJ1-2; weak D call: TRBD1 (5 bases). CDR3 length equals 13 residues. The V end lost 2 bases, the J end lost 3 bases, and 6 bases lay between the germline ends. Germline loops: CDR1 KGHDR, CDR2 SFDVKD. The CDR3 loop is CATSDSGHYGYTF. The CDR3 DNA follows: TGTGCCACCAGTGATTCAGGGCACTATGGCTACACCTTC.

V usage is TRBV19 and J usage is TRBJ2-2; D gene ambiguous. V gave up 7 bases and J gave up 2 bases, with 17 bases separating them. The CDR3 sequence is 16 residues long. Per the germline V gene, CDR1 is LNHDA and CDR2 is SQIVND (reference sequence). CDR3 loop: CASTATRFPNTGELFF. In nucleotides, the CDR3 is TGTGCCAGTACCGCTACCAGGTTCCCAAACACCGGGGAGCTGTTTTTT. The full variable domain, with the rest looked up from reference TRBV19 and TRBJ2-2, is DGGITQSPKYLFRKEGQNVTLSCEQNLNHDAMYWYRQDPGQGLRLIYYSQIVNDFQKGDIAEGYSVSREKKESFPLTVTSAQKNPTAFYLCASTATRFPNTGELFFGEGSRLTVL.

The chain couples TRBV27 to TRBJ2-6, with TRBD1 identical over 8 bases. The CDR3 consists of 19 residues. J was trimmed by 4 bases and V by 5 bases; bases with no gene match: 16. Germline CDR1 MNHEY, CDR2 SMNVEV (reference sequence). The chain's CDR3 is CASSPLTGVTRTGANVLTF. CDR3 sequence (DNA): TGTGCCAGCAGTCCCCTGACAGGGGTCACGCGGACCGGGGCCAACGTCCTGACTTTC. The whole variable domain, filled in from reference TRBV27 and TRBJ2-6, reads EAQVTQNPRYLITVTGKKLTVTCSQNMNHEYMSWYRQDPGLGLRQIYYSMNVEVTDKGDVPEGYKVSRKEKRNFPLILESPSPNQTSLYFCASSPLTGVTRTGANVLTFGAGSRLTVL.

V is TRBV5-4 and J is TRBJ2-1, with a possible D match to TRBD1 (5 bases). Germline CDR1 SGHNT, CDR2 YYREEE (reference sequence). The V and J ends lost 3 bases and 8 bases respectively, with 12 bases between them. The CDR3 is 13 residues long. CDR3 nucleotides: TGTGCCAGCAGCTCCCGACAGTCCGATGAGCAGTTCTTC. Translating it yields CASSSRQSDEQFF. The variable domain in full, with the rest retrieved from reference TRBV5-4 and TRBJ2-1, is ETGVTQSPTHLIKTRGQQVTLRCSSQSGHNTVSWYQQALGQGPQFIFQYYREEENGRGNFPPRFSGLQFPNYSSELNVNALELDDSALYLCASSSRQSDEQFFGPGTRLTVL.

The chain joins TRBV6-2 or TRBV6-3 to TRBJ1-2; weak D call: TRBD1 (6 bases). The length of the CDR3 is 14 residues. V gave up 0 bases and J gave up 8 bases, with 13 bases separating them. Germline lookup yields CDR1 MNHEY and CDR2 SVGEGT. The CDR3 reads CASSYSGGPGGYTF. CDR3 DNA: TGTGCCAGCAGTTACTCCGGGGGGCCGGGCGGCTACACCTTC.

The chain joins TRBV3-1 (or the pseudogene TRBV3-2) to TRBJ1-1, with TRBD1 matching 7 bases. Losses at the gene ends were 4 bases for V and 1 base for J; bases not matched to a gene: 6. The germline gives CDR1 LGHDT, CDR2 YNNKEL (reference sequence). The CDR3 spans 15 residues. The CDR3 nucleotides are TGTGCCAGCAGCCCTCAGACAGGGAGGAACACTGAAGCTTTCTTT. Its translation is CASSPQTGRNTEAFF.

V is TRBV4-3 and J is TRBJ2-3; perhaps TRBD2 as D (7 bases). The CDR3 is 17 amino acids. The V end lost 0 bases, the J end lost 4 bases, and 17 bases lay between the germline ends. Looked up from germline, CDR1 is LGHNA and CDR2 is YSLEER. CDR3 residues: CASSQERGASGADTQYF. CDR3 in DNA: TGCGCCAGCAGCCAAGAGAGGGGGGCTAGCGGAGCAGATACGCAGTATTTT.

This chain joins TRBV9 and TRBJ2-3; D remains ambiguous. Per germline, CDR1 SGDLS and CDR2 YYNGEE. The CDR3 loop spans 15 amino acids. V was cut by 4 bases and J by 2 bases, with 14 bases left in between. CDR3 residues: CASSPLSQPTDTQYF. The CDR3 DNA sequence: TGTGCCAGCAGCCCTCTCAGTCAACCCACAGATACGCAGTATTTT.

This chain joins TRBV10-3 and TRBJ2-7; D possibly corresponds to TRBD2 (6 bases). The CDR3 covers 14 residues. The V gene lost 4 bases and the J gene lost 3 bases, with 13 bases spanning the gap. CDR1 and CDR2 from the germline V gene are ENHRY and SYGVKD. The CDR3 DNA follows: TGTGCCATCAGTGGAGGAGGGGATCACTACGAGCAGTACTTC. As protein: CAISGGGDHYEQYF.

The rearrangement uses TRBV2 and TRBJ1-1; 7 bases are a match to TRBD1. Germline assignment: CDR1 SNHLY and CDR2 FYNNEI. The ends lost 4 bases at V and 11 bases at J; junction bases unmatched: 7. The CDR3 contains 12 residues. In nucleotides, the CDR3 is TGTGCCAGCAGTGGGGACAGTTTTCTGGCTTTCTTT. Protein product: CASSGDSFLAFF.

The rearrangement links TRBV30 to TRBJ1-2; 7 nucleotides agree with TRBD1. The CDR3 has 13 residues. CDR1 is GTSNPN and CDR2 is SVGIG in the germline V gene (reference sequence). After removal of 2 bases from V and 4 bases from J, the junction contained 4 bases not matched to a gene. The CDR3 DNA reads TGTGCCTGGAGTCAGGGGGTCTCCTATGGCTACACCTTC. This gives the protein CAWSQGVSYGYTF.

The count of this clone is one. The rearrangement joins TRBV29-1 to TRBJ2-7; TRBD1 aligns across 8 bases. This CDR3 is built from 15 residues. Trimming cost V 1 base and J 3 bases; bases outside gene matches: 8. Germline assignment: CDR1 SQVTM and CDR2 ANQGSEA. Written as DNA, the CDR3 is TGCAGCGTTGAAGCAGGACAGGGACGCGGCTACGAGCAGTACTTC. Its protein is CSVEAGQGRGYEQYF.

This chain connects TRBV6-5 to TRBJ2-3, with D tentatively TRBD1 (6 bases). The CDR3 covers 15 residues. Germline CDR1 reads MNHEY; CDR2 reads SVGAGI. The V and J ends lost 5 bases and 0 bases respectively, with 12 bases between them. Here the CDR3 reads CASSLRDISTDTQYF. The DNA for the CDR3 is TGTGCCAGCAGTCTCCGGGACATTAGCACAGATACGCAGTATTTT.

The chain uses TRBV7-8 and TRBJ2-1, with D possibly matching TRBD2 (7 bases). This CDR3 is 18 amino acids long. V dropped 2 bases and J dropped 2 bases, with 19 bases sitting between them. In germline, CDR1 is SGHVS, CDR2 FQNEAQ. The CDR3 coding sequence is TGTGCCAGCAGCTTACGCGGGGTGAGGGGGGGGCCCTACAATGAGCAGTTCTTC. It specifies CASSLRGVRGGPYNEQFF. Full variable domain (outside the CDR3, taken from reference TRBV7-8 and TRBJ2-1): GAGVSQSPRYKVAKRGQDVALRCDPISGHVSLFWYQQALGQGPEFLTYFQNEAQLDKSGLPSDRFFAERPEGSVSTLKIQRTQQEDSAVYLCASSLRGVRGGPYNEQFFGPGTRLTVL.

The chain is built from TRBV3-1 (or the pseudogene TRBV3-2) and TRBJ1-5; the D gene is possibly TRBD1 (6 bases). CDR3 length: 14 amino acids. Looked up from germline, CDR1 is LGHDT and CDR2 is YNNKEL (reference sequence). Trimming shortened V by 5 bases and J by 7 bases, and 15 bases separated the two germline ends. The CDR3 DNA reads TGTGCCAGCAGCGGGGGGGGGCGCGGACAGCCCCAGCATTTT. Translation gives CASSGGGRGQPQHF.

The chain carries TRBV3-1 (or the pseudogene TRBV3-2) and TRBJ1-5; 7 bases agree with TRBD1. J lost 4 bases, V lost 4 bases, and 1 base had no gene match. The V gene's germline CDR1 is LGHDT and CDR2 YNNKEL (reference sequence). This CDR3 contains 13 residues. Here the CDR3 reads CASSLGQNQPQHF. DNA of the CDR3: TGTGCCAGCAGCCTGGGACAGAATCAGCCCCAGCATTTT.

The chain couples TRBV6-5 to TRBJ1-1; D uncertain. Germline CDR1 reads MNHEY; CDR2 reads SVGAGI. The CDR3 covers 15 residues. V lost 0 bases and J 2 bases, leaving 10 bases between the germline ends. CDR3 in DNA: TGTGCCAGCAGTTACTCGGTTCGACAAAACACTGAAGCTTTCTTT. It codes for CASSYSVRQNTEAFF.

CDR3 bases: TGTGCCAGCAGCCAAGATTGGGGCCGGGAGACCCAGTACTTC. It is translated as CASSQDWGRETQYF. The chain links TRBV3-1 (or the pseudogene TRBV3-2) to TRBJ2-5, with a weak D call TRBD1 (5 bases). Trimming stripped 0 bases from V and 5 bases from J, with 10 bases between. CDR1 and CDR2 from the germline V gene are LGHDT and YNNKEL (reference sequence). The CDR3 is 14 residues long.

This clone was observed a few times. The chain employs TRBV10-3 and TRBJ1-6; 9 bases line up with TRBD1. Germline CDR1 reads ENHRY; CDR2 reads SYGVKD. J gave up 4 bases and V 2 bases, and 6 bases lay outside the gene matches. This CDR3 is 17 amino acids long. Here the CDR3 reads CAISERGGQGYNSPLHF. CDR3 coding DNA: TGTGCCATCAGTGAGAGGGGCGGACAGGGGTATAATTCACCCCTCCACTTT.

This chain uses TRBV4-2 with TRBJ1-1; 9 bases line up with TRBD1. The CDR3 loop spans 14 amino acids. V was pared by 0 bases and J by 10 bases, with 6 bases of the junction left unmatched. CDR1 is LGHNA, CDR2 YNFKEQ, per germline. DNA of the CDR3: TGTGCCAGCAGCCAAGAGGGACAGGGAAAAGGAGCTTTCTTT. Residues: CASSQEGQGKGAFF.

To note about this clone: At one boundary the junction diverges from the germline segment, which might be a read error. The chain employs TRBV7-7 and TRBJ2-1; 10 bases match TRBD2. This CDR3 contains 13 residues. CDR1 and CDR2 from the germline V gene are SSHAT and FNYEAQ (reference sequence). The CDR3, as DNA: TGTGCTAGCAGCCAGCGGGGGGGCTGGGAGCAGTTCTTC. Amino acid sequence: CASSQRGGWEQFF.

This chain connects TRBV7-9 to TRBJ2-7; the D gene is possibly TRBD1 (5 bases). CDR1 SEHNR and CDR2 FQNEAQ come from the germline V gene (reference sequence). Trimming left V 1 base short and J 2 bases short, with 12 bases between. The CDR3 consists of 15 residues. CDR3 sequence (DNA): TGTGCCAGCAGCTTAGGGCAGGGTCCTACCTACGAGCAGTACTTC. Protein sequence: CASSLGQGPTYEQYF. The whole variable domain, remainder taken from reference TRBV7-9 and TRBJ2-7, is DTGVSQNPRHKITKRGQNVTFRCDPISEHNRLYWYRQTLGQGPEFLTYFQNEAQLEKSRLLSDRFSAERPKGSFSTLEIQRTEQGDSAMYLCASSLGQGPTYEQYFGPGTRLTVT.

V gene TRBV6-5 combines with J gene TRBJ1-2; 8 nucleotides match TRBD1. Germline V lookup: CDR1 MNHEY, CDR2 SVGAGI. The CDR3 has 14 amino acids. V lost 4 bases to trimming and J lost 6 bases; unmatched junction nucleotides: 7. The CDR3 nucleotides read TGTGCCAGCAGTTCGGACAGGGAGATTCATGGCTACACCTTC. The encoded protein is CASSSDREIHGYTF.